This passage covers 6 T cell receptor beta chains from one sample sequenced in a study of CD8 T cells in Susac syndrome. When the RNA was reverse transcribed, random hexamers were used with an input of about 0.45 to 1 ug. TCRdb itself ran the immunoSEQ multiplex PCR reads through MiXCR, one entry per CDR3 protein. The sample gives some 300,000 distinct CDR3 sequences, about 89% of which show up once; around 0.18% is in the top ten. Sequenced sample: CD8+ T cells from PBMCs. These TCRs come from a human donor with multiple sclerosis.

This rearrangement joins TRBV24-1 to TRBJ2-1, with TRBD2 matching over 9 bases. The ends lost 4 bases at V and 2 bases at J; junction bases unmatched: 11. CDR3 length: 18 amino acids. Germline values: CDR1 KGHDR, CDR2 SFDVKD. The CDR3 DNA reads as TGTGCCACCAGTGACCGGACTAGCGCGGGAGATCCCTACAATGAGCAGTTCTTC. Amino acid sequence: CATSDRTSAGDPYNEQFF.

This clonotype has just a few counts. V gene TRBV4-3 combines with J gene TRBJ2-7; D is ambiguous. V lost 0 bases to trimming and J lost 3 bases, with 9 bases between them. This CDR3 contains 14 residues. CDR1 is LGHNA, CDR2 YSLEER, per germline. CDR3 amino acids: CASSQEERFYEQYF. CDR3 DNA sequence: TGCGCCAGCAGCCAAGAAGAGAGATTCTACGAGCAGTACTTC.

This chain connects TRBV7-8 to TRBJ2-7; TRBD2 agrees at 8 bases. The CDR3 sequence is 14 residues long. Germline loops: CDR1 SGHVS, CDR2 FQNEAQ. V shed 5 bases and J 1 base; nucleotides not matched to a gene: 4. The CDR3 coding sequence is TGTGCCAGCAGCCGGGCGGGGGGATCCTACGAGCAGTACTTC. It is translated as CASSRAGGSYEQYF.

The chain uses TRBV27 and TRBJ2-1; maybe TRBD1 (5 bases). Germline V gene sequence: CDR1 MNHEY, CDR2 SMNVEV (reference sequence). The CDR3 is made up of 19 amino acids. Trimming shortened V by 7 bases and J by 0 bases, and 25 bases separated the two germline ends. DNA of the CDR3: TGTGCCAGCACCACTTTCCCTAGGGGCCCGGAGAGCTCCTACAATGAGCAGTTCTTC. Residues: CASTTFPRGPESSYNEQFF.

The J gene is TRBJ1-6, the V gene TRBV6-5, with a tentative D call TRBD1 (6 bases). V gave up 4 bases and J gave up 9 bases, with 10 bases separating them. The CDR3 covers 13 residues. Germline V gene lookup returns CDR1 MNHEY and CDR2 SVGAGI. This chain's CDR3 is CASSSPQGSPLHF. CDR3 nucleotides: TGTGCCAGCAGTTCGCCACAGGGTTCACCCCTCCACTTT.

The rearrangement links TRBV24-1 to TRBJ1-2; 7 bases line up with TRBD1. Per the germline V gene, CDR1 is KGHDR and CDR2 is SFDVKD. Trimming cost V 2 bases and J 2 bases; bases outside gene matches: 4. This CDR3 has 15 residues. CDR3 in amino acids: CATSDSGQENYGYTF. DNA of the CDR3: TGTGCCACCAGTGATTCAGGACAGGAAAACTATGGCTACACCTTC.